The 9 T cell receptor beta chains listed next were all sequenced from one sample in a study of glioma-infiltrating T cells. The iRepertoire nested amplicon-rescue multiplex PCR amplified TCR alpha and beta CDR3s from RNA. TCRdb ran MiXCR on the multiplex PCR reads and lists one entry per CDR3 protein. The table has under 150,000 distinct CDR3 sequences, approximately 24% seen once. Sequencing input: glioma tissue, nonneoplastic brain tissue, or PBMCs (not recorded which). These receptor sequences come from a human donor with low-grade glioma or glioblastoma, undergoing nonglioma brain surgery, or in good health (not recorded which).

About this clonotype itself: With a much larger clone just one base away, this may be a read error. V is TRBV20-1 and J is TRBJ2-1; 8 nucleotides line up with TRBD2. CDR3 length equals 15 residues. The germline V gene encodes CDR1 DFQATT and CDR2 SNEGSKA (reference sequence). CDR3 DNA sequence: TGCAGTTCTAGAGATTGGTTAGCGGGGAACAATGAGCAGTTCTTC. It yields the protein CSSRDWLAGNNEQFF.

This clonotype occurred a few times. The CDR3 loop is CASSQVSPKANEQFF. Written as DNA, the CDR3 is TGCGCCAGCAGCCAAGTTTCCCCCAAGGCCAATGAGCAGTTCTTC. V and J are TRBV4-1 and TRBJ2-1; D is uncertain. Germline CDR1 and CDR2: MGHRA and YSYEKL. The CDR3 runs 15 residues. Trimming stripped 1 base from V and 6 bases from J, with 13 bases between.

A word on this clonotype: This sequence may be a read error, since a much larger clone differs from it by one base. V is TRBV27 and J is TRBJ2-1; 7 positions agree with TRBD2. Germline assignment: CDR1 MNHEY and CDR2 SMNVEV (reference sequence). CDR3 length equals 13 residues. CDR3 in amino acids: CDSSNAGDNEQFF. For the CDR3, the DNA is TGTGACAGCTCCAATGCGGGGGACAATGAGCAGTTCTTC.

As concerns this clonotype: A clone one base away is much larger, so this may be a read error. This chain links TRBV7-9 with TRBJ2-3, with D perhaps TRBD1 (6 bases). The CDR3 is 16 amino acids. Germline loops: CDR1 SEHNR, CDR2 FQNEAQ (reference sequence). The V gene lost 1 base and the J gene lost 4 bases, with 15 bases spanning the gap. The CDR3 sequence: CASSLVARGIADTQYF. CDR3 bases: TGTGCCAGCAGCTTAGTCGCGAGGGGGATTGCAGATACGCAGTATTTT.

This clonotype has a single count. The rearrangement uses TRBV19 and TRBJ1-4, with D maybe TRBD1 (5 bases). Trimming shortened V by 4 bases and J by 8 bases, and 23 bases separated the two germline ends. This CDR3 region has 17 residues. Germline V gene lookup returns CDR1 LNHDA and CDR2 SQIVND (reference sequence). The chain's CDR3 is CASSTWPSLGAREKLFF. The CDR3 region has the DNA TGTGCCAGTAGTACTTGGCCGTCATTAGGGGCTAGGGAAAAACTGTTTTTT.

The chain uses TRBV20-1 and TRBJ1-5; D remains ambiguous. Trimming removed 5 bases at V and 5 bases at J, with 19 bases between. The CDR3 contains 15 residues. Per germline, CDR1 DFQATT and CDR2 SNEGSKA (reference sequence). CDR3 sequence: CSAPEVGRRDQPQHF. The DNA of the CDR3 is TGCAGTGCTCCAGAGGTAGGGCGGAGGGATCAGCCCCAGCATTTT.

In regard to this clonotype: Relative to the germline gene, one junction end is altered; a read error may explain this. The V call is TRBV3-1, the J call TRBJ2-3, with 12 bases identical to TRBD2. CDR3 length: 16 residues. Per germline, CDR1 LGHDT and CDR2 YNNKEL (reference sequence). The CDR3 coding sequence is TGTGCCAGCAGCCAAGGGACTAGCGGGGTGAGAGATACGCAGTACTTT. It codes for CASSQGTSGVRDTQYF.

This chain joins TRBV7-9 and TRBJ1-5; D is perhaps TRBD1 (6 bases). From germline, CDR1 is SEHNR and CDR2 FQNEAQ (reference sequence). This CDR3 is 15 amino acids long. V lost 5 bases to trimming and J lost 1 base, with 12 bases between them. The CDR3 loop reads CASSPPRGSNQPQHF. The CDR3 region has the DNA TGTGCCAGCAGCCCCCCAAGGGGGAGCAATCAGCCCCAGCATTTT.

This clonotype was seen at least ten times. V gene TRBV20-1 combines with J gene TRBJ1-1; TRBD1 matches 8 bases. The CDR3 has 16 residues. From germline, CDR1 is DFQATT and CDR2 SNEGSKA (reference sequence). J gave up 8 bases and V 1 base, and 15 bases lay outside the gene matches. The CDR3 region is CSARVLLRQGSIEAFF. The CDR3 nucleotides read TGCAGTGCTAGAGTCCTGCTTCGACAGGGGTCCATCGAAGCTTTCTTT.